The sample holds a few counts of the clone carrying this TCR beta chain. These data belong to a study of T-cell memory formation after mild COVID-19. TCRdb reprocessed the 5' RACE reads with MiXCR, giving one entry per CDR3 protein. The sample records over 450,000 distinct CDR3 sequences, about 20% being singletons. The sequenced material came from PBMCs or a T cell subset sorted from them (not recorded which). This clonotype was sampled from an adult woman who had mild COVID-19 (a few samples of this study predate the infection). Cell type and time point are not known.

DNA of the CDR3: TGCAGTGCTAGTCGTGGCAGGGACTATGGCTACACCTTC. This sequence encodes CSASRGRDYGYTF. The chain has TRBV20-1 and TRBJ1-2; tentatively, D is TRBD1 (5 bases). With 3 bases removed from V and 3 bases from J, the gap between germline ends came to 11 bases. This CDR3 region has 13 residues. Germline CDR1 and CDR2: DFQATT and SNEGSKA (reference sequence).